The 11 T cell receptor beta chains given below trace back to one sample, sequenced in a study of CD8+ T cells in alopecia areata (dated by TCRdb to the late 2010s). The treatment or condition label of this sample denotes: oral pan-JAK inhibitor, 5-10 mg twice daily. Library generation was performed with the immunoSEQ multiplex PCR assay. For TCR sequencing, RNA was extracted from every sample and reverse transcribed into cDNA to serve as template. The table was pulled from immuneACCESS by TCRdb, which kept in-frame rearrangements only. Such tables lose some clones; where checked, under half of the loss comes from unresolved V genes, and the rest has no known cause. The sample table contains some 170,000 clones; only one count was recorded for 58% of them. The biggest ten clones account for around 16% of the sample. The source material was CD4+ T cells sorted from blood, sampled between weeks 55 and 65, from a patient treated with tofacitinib. The source is a human donor with alopecia areata.

This clone has more than one count but fewer than ten. The chain uses TRBV5-1 and TRBJ2-3; the match to TRBD1 covers 8 bases. There are 15 residues in the CDR3. V shed 4 bases, J shed 0 bases, and the junction held 4 bases outside the gene matches. Germline values: CDR1 SGHRS, CDR2 YFSETQ. CDR3 in DNA: TGCGCCAGCAGCCTGGACAGGGCTAGCACAGATACGCAGTATTTT. It encodes CASSLDRASTDTQYF. The full variable domain, completed using reference TRBV5-1 and TRBJ2-3, is KAGVTQTPRYLIKTRGQQVTLSCSPISGHRSVSWYQQTPGQGLQFLFEYFSETQRNKGNFPGRFSGRQFSNSRSEMNVSTLELGDSALYLCASSLDRASTDTQYFGPGTRLTVL.

This clone was recorded once. V gene TRBV4-2 combines with J gene TRBJ2-7; TRBD1 is a possible D gene (6 bases). V was trimmed by 0 bases and J by 11 bases, leaving 14 bases between them. Germline assignment: CDR1 LGHNA and CDR2 YNFKEQ. The CDR3 consists of 13 residues. The CDR3 sequence: CASSQDGGQVEYF. Written as DNA, the CDR3 is TGTGCCAGCAGCCAAGATGGGGGCCAGGTGGAGTACTTC.

Only a few counts were recorded for this clone. The chain combines TRBV6-1 with TRBJ2-1; perhaps TRBD1 as D (6 bases). The CDR3 sequence is 14 residues long. Germline CDR1 and CDR2: MNHNS and SASEGT. Trimming removed 5 bases at V and 0 bases at J, with 8 bases between. The CDR3 protein is CASSTGSSYNEQFF. The CDR3 bases are TGTGCCAGCAGTACAGGGAGCTCCTACAATGAGCAGTTCTTC.

Notes on this clone: Relative to the germline gene, one junction end is altered; a read error may explain this. The chain links TRBV6-6 to TRBJ2-5, with TRBD2 as a possible D gene (7 bases). The length of the CDR3 is 14 residues. Germline-derived CDR1 and CDR2 are MNHNY and SVGAGI (reference sequence). The CDR3 DNA is TGTGCTAGCAGTTACGGGGGGCCCCGAGAGACCCAGTACTTC. It codes for CASSYGGPRETQYF.

The CDR3: CASTGQGIYGYTF. In DNA form, the CDR3 reads TGTGCCAGCACAGGACAGGGGATCTATGGCTACACCTTC. J is TRBJ1-2 and V is TRBV2, with 9 nucleotides matching TRBD1. From germline, CDR1 is SNHLY and CDR2 FYNNEI. The V gene end was trimmed by 7 bases and the J gene end by 4 bases; junction bases not matched to a gene: 4. The CDR3 totals 13 residues.

This clone was observed a handful of times. The chain joins TRBV15 to TRBJ2-3, with D perhaps matching TRBD1 or TRBD2 (6 bases each). CDR3 size: 14 residues. V was shortened by 6 bases and J by 5 bases, with 15 bases between the two germline ends. CDR1 is LNHNV and CDR2 is YYDKDF in the germline V gene (reference sequence). The CDR3 DNA follows: TGTGCCACCAGAAAGGGGGGATGGGAAGATACGCAGTATTTT. The encoded protein is CATRKGGWEDTQYF. The full variable domain, its missing parts supplied by reference TRBV15 and TRBJ2-3, is DAMVIQNPRYQVTQFGKPVTLSCSQTLNHNVMYWYQQKSSQAPKLLFHYYDKDFNNEADTPDNFQSRRPNTSFCFLDIRSPGLGDTAMYLCATRKGGWEDTQYFGPGTRLTVL.

This chain joins TRBV7-9 and TRBJ1-2, with D perhaps matching TRBD1 (6 bases). This CDR3 is 15 amino acids long. Germline CDR1 SEHNR, CDR2 FQNEAQ (reference sequence). V was cut by 3 bases and J by 4 bases, with 15 bases left in between. The CDR3 region has the DNA TGTGCCAGCAGCTTGGACAGCAGGACCCTCTATGGCTACACCTTC. Translating it yields CASSLDSRTLYGYTF.

V usage is TRBV7-2 and J usage is TRBJ1-2, with a tentative D call TRBD1 (5 bases). The V gene lost 5 bases and the J gene lost 8 bases, with 15 bases spanning the gap. The CDR3 spans 13 residues. Looked up from germline, CDR1 is SGHTA and CDR2 is FQGNSA. CDR3: CASSPGHQGGYTF. Here the CDR3 DNA reads TGTGCCAGCAGCCCAGGACACCAAGGGGGCTACACCTTC.

This clone was counted only a few times. The V and J genes are TRBV29-1 and TRBJ2-5, with 8 bases lining up with TRBD2. V lost 8 bases and J lost 2; bases outside the gene matches: 7. This CDR3 is built from 13 residues. Per the germline V gene, CDR1 is SQVTM and CDR2 is ANQGSEA. CDR3 amino acids: CSLRSSGQETQYF. CDR3 coding DNA: TGCAGCTTGCGGTCTAGCGGGCAAGAGACCCAGTACTTC.

This clone was seen a handful of times. The chain uses TRBV9 and TRBJ2-2; 8 positions agree with TRBD2. CDR3 size: 16 residues. V shed 0 bases and J 4 bases; nucleotides not matched to a gene: 5. The V gene's germline CDR1 is SGDLS and CDR2 YYNGEE. The CDR3 sequence is CASSVASGGGTGELFF. The CDR3 coding sequence is TGTGCCAGCAGCGTAGCCAGCGGGGGAGGCACCGGGGAGCTGTTTTTT.

With regard to this clone: The identical CDR3 is also encoded by other nucleotide sequences in the sample. The J gene is TRBJ2-5, the V gene TRBV29-1; D remains ambiguous. V was shortened by 0 bases and J by 5 bases, with 4 bases between the two germline ends. Germline V gene lookup returns CDR1 SQVTM and CDR2 ANQGSEA. The CDR3 consists of 11 residues. As DNA, the CDR3 is TGCAGCGTTGAAGATTTGGAGACCCAGTACTTC. Translation gives CSVEDLETQYF.